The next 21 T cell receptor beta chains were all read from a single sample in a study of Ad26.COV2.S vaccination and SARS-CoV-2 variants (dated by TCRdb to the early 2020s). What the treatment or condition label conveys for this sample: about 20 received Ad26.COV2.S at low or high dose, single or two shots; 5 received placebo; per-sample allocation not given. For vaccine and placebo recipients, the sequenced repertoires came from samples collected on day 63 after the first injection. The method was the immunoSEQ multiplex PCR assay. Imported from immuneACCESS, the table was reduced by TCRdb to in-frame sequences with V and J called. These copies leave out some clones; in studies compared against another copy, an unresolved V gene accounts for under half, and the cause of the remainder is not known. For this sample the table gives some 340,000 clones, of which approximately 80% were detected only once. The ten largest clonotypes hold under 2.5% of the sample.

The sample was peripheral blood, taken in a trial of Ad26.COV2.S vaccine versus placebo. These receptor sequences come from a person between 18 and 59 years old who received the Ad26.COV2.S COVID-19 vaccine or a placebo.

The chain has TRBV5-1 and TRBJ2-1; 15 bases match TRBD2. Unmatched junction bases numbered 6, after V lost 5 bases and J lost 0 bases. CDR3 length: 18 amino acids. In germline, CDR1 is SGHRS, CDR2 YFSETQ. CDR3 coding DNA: TGCGCCAGCAGACACGGGACTAGCGGGGGGACCTCCTACAATGAGCAGTTCTTC. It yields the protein CASRHGTSGGTSYNEQFF.

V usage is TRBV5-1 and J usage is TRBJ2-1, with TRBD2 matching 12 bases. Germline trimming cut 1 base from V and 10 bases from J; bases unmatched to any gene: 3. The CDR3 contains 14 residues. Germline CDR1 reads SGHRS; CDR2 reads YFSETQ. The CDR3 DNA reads TGCGCCAGCAGCTTGATACTAGCGGGGGGCGAGCAGTTCTTC. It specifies CASSLILAGGEQFF.

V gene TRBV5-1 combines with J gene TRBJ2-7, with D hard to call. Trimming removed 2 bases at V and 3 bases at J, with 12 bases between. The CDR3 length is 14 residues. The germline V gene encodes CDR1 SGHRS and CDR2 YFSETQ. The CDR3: CASSLTDKDYEQYF. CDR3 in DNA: TGCGCCAGCAGCTTAACGGATAAAGACTACGAGCAGTACTTC.

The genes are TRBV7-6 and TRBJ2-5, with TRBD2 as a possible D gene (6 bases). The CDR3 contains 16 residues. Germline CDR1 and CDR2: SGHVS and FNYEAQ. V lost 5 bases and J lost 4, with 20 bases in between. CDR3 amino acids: CASSPTSGVGVETQYF. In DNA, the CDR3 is TGTGCCAGCAGCCCAACCTCGGGGGTAGGGGTAGAGACCCAGTACTTC.

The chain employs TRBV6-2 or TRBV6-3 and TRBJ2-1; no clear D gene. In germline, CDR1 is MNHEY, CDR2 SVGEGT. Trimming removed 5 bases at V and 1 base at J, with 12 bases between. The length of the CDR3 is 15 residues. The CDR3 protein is CASSPTRTSYNEQFF. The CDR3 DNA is TGTGCCAGCAGTCCAACGCGTACTTCCTACAATGAGCAGTTCTTC.

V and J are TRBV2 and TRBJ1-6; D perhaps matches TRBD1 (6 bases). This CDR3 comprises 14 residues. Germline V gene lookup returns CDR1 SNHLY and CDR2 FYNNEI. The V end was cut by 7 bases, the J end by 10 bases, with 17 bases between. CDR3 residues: CASTRGAGESPLHF. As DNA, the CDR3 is TGTGCCAGCACGCGGGGGGCCGGAGAGTCACCCCTCCACTTT.

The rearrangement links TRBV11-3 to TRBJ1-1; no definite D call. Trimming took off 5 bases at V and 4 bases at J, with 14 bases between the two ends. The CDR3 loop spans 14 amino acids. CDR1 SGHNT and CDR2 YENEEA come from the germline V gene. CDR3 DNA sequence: TGTGCCAGCAGCCACAAGGATCGGGCCACTGAAGCTTTCTTT. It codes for CASSHKDRATEAFF.

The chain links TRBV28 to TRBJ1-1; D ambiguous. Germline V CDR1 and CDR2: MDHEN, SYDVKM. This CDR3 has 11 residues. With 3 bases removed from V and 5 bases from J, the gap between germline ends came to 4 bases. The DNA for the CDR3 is TGTGCCAGCAGTTTCCTAACTGAAGCTTTCTTT. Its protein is CASSFLTEAFF.

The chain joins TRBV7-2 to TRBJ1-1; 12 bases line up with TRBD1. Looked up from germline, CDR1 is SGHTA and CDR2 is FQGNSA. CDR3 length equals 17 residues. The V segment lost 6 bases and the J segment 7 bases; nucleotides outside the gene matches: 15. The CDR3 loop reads CASRTGTGGVGFNEAFF. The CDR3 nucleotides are TGTGCCAGCAGAACGGGGACAGGGGGCGTCGGGTTTAATGAAGCTTTCTTT.

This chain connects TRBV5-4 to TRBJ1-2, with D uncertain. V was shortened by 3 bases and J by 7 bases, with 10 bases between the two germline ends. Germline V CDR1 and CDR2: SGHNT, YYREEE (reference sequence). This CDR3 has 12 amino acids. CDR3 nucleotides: TGTGCCAGCAGCTCCAGTTTTTTTGGCTACACCTTC. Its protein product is CASSSSFFGYTF.

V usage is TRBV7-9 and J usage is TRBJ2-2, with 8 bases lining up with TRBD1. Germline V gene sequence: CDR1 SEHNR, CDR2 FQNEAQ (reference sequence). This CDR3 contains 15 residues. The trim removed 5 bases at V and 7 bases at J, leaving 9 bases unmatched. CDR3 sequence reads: CASSQTMTGDGELFF. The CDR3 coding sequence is TGTGCCAGCAGCCAAACAATGACAGGGGACGGGGAGCTGTTTTTT.

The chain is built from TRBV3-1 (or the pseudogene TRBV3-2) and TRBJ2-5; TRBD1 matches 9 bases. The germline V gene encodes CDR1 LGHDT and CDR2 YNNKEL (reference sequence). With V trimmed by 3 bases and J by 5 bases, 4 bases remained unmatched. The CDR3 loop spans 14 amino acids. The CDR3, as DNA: TGTGCCAGCAGCCAGGGACAGGGAGGCGAGACCCAGTACTTC. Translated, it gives CASSQGQGGETQYF.

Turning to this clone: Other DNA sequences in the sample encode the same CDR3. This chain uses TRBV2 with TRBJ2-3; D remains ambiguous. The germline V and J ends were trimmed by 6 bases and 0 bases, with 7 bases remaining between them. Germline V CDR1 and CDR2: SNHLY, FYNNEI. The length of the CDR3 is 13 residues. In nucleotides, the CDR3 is TGTGCCAGCAGCCCAGACAGCACAGATACGCAGTATTTT. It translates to CASSPDSTDTQYF.

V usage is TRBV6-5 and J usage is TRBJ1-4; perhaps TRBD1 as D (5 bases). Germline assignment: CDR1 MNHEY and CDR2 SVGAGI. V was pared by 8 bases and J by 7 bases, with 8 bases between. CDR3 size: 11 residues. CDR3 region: CASVGGEKLFF. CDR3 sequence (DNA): TGTGCCAGCGTGGGGGGTGAAAAACTGTTTTTT.

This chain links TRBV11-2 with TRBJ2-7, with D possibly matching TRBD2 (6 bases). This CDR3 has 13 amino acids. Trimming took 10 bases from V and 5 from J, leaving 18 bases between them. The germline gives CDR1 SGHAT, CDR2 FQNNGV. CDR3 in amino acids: CAINIGLRDEQYF. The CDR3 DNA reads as TGTGCCATCAACATAGGACTAAGGGACGAGCAGTACTTC.

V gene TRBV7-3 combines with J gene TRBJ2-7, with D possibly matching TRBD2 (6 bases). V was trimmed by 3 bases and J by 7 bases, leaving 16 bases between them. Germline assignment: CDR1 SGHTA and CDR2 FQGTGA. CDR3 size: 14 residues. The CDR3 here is CASSLGPEGGEQYF. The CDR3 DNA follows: TGTGCCAGCAGCTTGGGCCCGGAGGGCGGGGAGCAGTACTTC.

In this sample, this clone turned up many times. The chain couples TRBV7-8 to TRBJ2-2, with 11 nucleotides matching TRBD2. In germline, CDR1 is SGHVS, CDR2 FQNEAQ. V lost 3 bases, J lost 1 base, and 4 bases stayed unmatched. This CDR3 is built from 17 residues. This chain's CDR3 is CASSFAGTSGNTGELFF. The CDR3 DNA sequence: TGTGCCAGCAGCTTCGCCGGGACTAGCGGGAACACCGGGGAGCTGTTTTTT.

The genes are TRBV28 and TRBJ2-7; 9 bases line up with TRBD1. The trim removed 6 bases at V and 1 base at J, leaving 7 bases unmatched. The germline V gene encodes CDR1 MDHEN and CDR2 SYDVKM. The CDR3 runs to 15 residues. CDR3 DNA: TGTGCCAGCAGACCCCCGGGACAGGGATCCTACGAGCAGTACTTC. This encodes CASRPPGQGSYEQYF. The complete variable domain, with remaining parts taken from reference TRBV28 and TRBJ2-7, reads DVKVTQSSRYLVKRTGEKVFLECVQDMDHENMFWYRQDPGLGLRLIYFSYDVKMKEKGDIPEGYSVSREKKERFSLILESASTNQTSMYLCASRPPGQGSYEQYFGPGTRLTVT.

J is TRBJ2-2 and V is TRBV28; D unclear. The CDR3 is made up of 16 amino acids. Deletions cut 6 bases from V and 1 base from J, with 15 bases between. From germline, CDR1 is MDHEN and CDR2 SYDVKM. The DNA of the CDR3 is TGTGCCAGCAGCCGGGTTGCCAGTATGAACACCGGGGAGCTGTTTTTT. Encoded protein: CASSRVASMNTGELFF.

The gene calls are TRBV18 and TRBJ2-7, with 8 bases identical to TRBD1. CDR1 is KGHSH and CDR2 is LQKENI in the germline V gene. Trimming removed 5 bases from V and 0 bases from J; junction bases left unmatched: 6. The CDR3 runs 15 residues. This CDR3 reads CASSATGVVSYEQYF. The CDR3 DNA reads TGTGCCAGCTCAGCGACAGGGGTAGTCTCCTACGAGCAGTACTTC.

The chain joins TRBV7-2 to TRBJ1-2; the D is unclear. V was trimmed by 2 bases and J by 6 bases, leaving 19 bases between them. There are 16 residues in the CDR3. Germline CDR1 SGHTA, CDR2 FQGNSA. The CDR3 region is CASSLLAEDLTHGYTF. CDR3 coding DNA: TGTGCCAGCAGCTTATTAGCAGAGGACCTAACACATGGCTACACCTTC.